The clone carrying this TCR beta chain was seen a single time. Its antigen is still unknown. Profiled with immunoSEQ multiplex PCR; TCRdb holds only in-frame clones, not every one. The table records about 100,000 clones, approximately 84% of them present only once. This CDR3 comprises 15 residues. Germline loops: CDR1 SGDLS, CDR2 YYNGEE. V lost 2 bases and J lost 7, with 15 bases in between. This specimen belongs to a study of T cell responses to AZD1222 COVID-19 vaccine. Study-level results: Along spike, vaccine-associated CD4 TCRs were found throughout, with dominance at 160-218 and 743-854.

This sequence was found in an adult in good health. The chain recombines TRBV9 with TRBJ1-4, with no clear D. Material: peripheral blood, obtained on day 0 of AZD1222 vaccination. The CDR3 spells CASSVGPASGEKLFF. The CDR3 bases are TGTGCCAGCAGCGTTGGCCCTGCGAGTGGTGAAAAACTGTTTTTT.